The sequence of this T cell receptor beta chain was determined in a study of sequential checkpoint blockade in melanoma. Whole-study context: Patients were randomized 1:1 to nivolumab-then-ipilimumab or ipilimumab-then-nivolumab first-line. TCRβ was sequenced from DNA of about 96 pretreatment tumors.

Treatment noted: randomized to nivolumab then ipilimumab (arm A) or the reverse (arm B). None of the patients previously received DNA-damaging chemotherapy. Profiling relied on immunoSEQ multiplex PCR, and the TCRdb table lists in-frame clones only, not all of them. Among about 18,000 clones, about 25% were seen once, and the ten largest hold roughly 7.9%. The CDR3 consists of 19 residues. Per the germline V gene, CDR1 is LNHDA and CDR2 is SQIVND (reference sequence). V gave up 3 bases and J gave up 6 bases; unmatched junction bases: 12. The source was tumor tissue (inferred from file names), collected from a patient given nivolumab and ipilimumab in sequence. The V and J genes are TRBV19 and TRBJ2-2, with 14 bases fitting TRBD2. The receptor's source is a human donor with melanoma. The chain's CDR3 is CASSIVKPGTSGRPGELFF. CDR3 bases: TGTGCCAGTAGTATCGTTAAACCCGGGACTAGCGGGAGACCCGGGGAGCTGTTTTTT. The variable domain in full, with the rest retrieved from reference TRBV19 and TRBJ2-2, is DGGITQSPKYLFRKEGQNVTLSCEQNLNHDAMYWYRQDPGQGLRLIYYSQIVNDFQKGDIAEGYSVSREKKESFPLTVTSAQKNPTAFYLCASSIVKPGTSGRPGELFFGEGSRLTVL.